Only a few counts were recorded for the clone carrying this T cell receptor (beta chain). These data originate in a study of graft-versus-host responses after intestinal transplantation. Assay used: immunoSEQ multiplex PCR; TCRdb lists only in-frame clones, some missing. The sample holds about 29,000 clones, roughly 93% seen once. The clonotype comes from a human patient who received an intestinal transplant, so some T cells may come from the graft donor. This material consisted of PBMCs, taken just over 65 days after intestinal transplant.

This CDR3 is CASSQDFWTETFF. The CDR3 coding sequence is TGCGCCAGCAGCCAAGACTTCTGGACAGAGACTTTCTTT. The rearrangement uses TRBV4-1 and TRBJ1-1, with D tentatively TRBD1 (6 bases). Germline V gene sequence: CDR1 MGHRA, CDR2 YSYEKL. The CDR3 extends over 13 amino acids. V was shortened by 0 bases and J by 12 bases, with 14 bases between the two germline ends.